This entry features one T cell receptor beta chain sequence. The protocol was immunoSEQ multiplex PCR, while the TCRdb copy is restricted to in-frame clones and leaves out a portion. This table holds around 190,000 clones. The sample comes from a study of control samples from healthy donors and cancer patients. V lost 6 bases, J lost 0 bases, and 8 bases lay in between. The length of the CDR3 is 13 residues. The germline V gene encodes CDR1 MNHNY and CDR2 SVGAGI (reference sequence). The specimen sequenced was blood. The chain carries TRBV6-6 and TRBJ1-1, with D perhaps TRBD1 (5 bases). This TCR was sampled from a woman aged 25 to 39 in good health. The CDR3 reads CASSQGLNTEAFF. In nucleotides, the CDR3 is TGTGCCAGCAGCCAGGGTTTGAACACTGAAGCTTTCTTT.